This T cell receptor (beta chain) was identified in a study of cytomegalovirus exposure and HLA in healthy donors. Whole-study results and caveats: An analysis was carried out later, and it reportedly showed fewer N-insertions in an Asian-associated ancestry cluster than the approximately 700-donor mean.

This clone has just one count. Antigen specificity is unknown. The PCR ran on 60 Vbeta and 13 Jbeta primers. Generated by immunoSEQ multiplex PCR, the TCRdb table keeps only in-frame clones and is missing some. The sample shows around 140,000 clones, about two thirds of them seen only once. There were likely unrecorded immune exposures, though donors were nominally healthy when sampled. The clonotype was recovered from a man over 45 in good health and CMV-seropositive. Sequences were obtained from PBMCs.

CDR3 DNA sequence: TGTGCCAGCAGCCCTACGATAACTAGCGGGAGTAAGAATGAGCAGTTCTTC. This gives the protein CASSPTITSGSKNEQFF. This chain joins TRBV5-4 and TRBJ2-1; 11 nucleotides agree with TRBD2. V lost 4 bases and J lost 7; bases outside the gene matches: 13. The CDR3 length is 17 residues. The V gene's germline CDR1 is SGHNT and CDR2 YYREEE (reference sequence). The full variable domain, in which reference TRBV5-4 and TRBJ2-1 provide the parts outside the CDR3, is ETGVTQSPTHLIKTRGQQVTLRCSSQSGHNTVSWYQQALGQGPQFIFQYYREEENGRGNFPPRFSGLQFPNYSSELNVNALELDDSALYLCASSPTITSGSKNEQFFGPGTRLTVL.